These T cell receptor beta chains were read from a single sample in a study of regulatory T cells in long-lasting Graves disease. MiXCR, applied by TCRdb to the multiplex PCR reads, yields one record per CDR3 protein. The table has some 220,000 distinct CDR3 sequences, about 19% seen once. The data were also submitted as part of a second study, on T cells in Graves' hyperthyroidism and ophthalmopathy.

Material: peripheral blood mononuclear cells (PBMCs), obtained at new diagnosis, from a patient treated with antithyroid drugs. The receptor set was obtained from a woman aged 25 to 45 with Graves disease. Both conserved end residues are part of each CDR3. The order of the fields is CDR3 DNA, CDR3 protein, clone size, D gene, J gene, V gene. D genes are given only for firm matches. The listing skips clone size in some rows; elsewhere it reads once, few, many or a size class.

TGTGCCAGCAGCCAACAAACCCCCGACAGGGAGCAGTTCTTC	CASSQQTPDREQFF	many	NA	TRBJ2-1	TRBV14
TGTGCCAGCAGTTACTCAGGGGGGGTTGGCACTGAAGCTTTCTTT	CASSYSGGVGTEAFF	many	TRBD1	TRBJ1-1	TRBV28
TGCAGTGCTTCCCGAGGGGGACAGGGGGCCAAGCAGTACTTC	CSASRGGQGAKQYF	many	TRBD1	TRBJ2-7	TRBV20-1
TGTGCCTGGAGACGAGGACAGGTTGAAGCTTTCTTT	CAWRRGQVEAFF	NA	TRBD1	TRBJ1-1	TRBV30
TGTGCCACCAGTGATCCCCTGGACAGGGATGAAGAGACCCAGTACTTC	CATSDPLDRDEETQYF	many	TRBD1	TRBJ2-5	TRBV24-1
TGTGCCAGCAGTGAGCGGGGGGATGGCTACACCTTC	CASSERGDGYTF	NA	NA	TRBJ1-2	TRBV5-4
TGTGCCAGCAGGCGGGACAGTGGGAATCAGCCCCAGCATTTT	CASRRDSGNQPQHF	many	TRBD1	TRBJ1-5	TRBV28
TGTGCCAGCAGGGGGACAGGGGGCCGCACAGATACGCAGTATTTT	CASRGTGGRTDTQYF	many	TRBD1	TRBJ2-3	TRBV12-3/TRBV12-4
TGCAGTGCTAACGGGGGGGGAGGGTCTAGCGGTAGCACAGATACGCAGTATTTT	CSANGGGGSSGSTDTQYF	many	TRBD2	TRBJ2-3	TRBV20-1
TGCAGTGCGACACCAGGGGGCTTGGAGACCCAGTACTTC	CSATPGGLETQYF	NA	TRBD1	TRBJ2-5	TRBV20-1